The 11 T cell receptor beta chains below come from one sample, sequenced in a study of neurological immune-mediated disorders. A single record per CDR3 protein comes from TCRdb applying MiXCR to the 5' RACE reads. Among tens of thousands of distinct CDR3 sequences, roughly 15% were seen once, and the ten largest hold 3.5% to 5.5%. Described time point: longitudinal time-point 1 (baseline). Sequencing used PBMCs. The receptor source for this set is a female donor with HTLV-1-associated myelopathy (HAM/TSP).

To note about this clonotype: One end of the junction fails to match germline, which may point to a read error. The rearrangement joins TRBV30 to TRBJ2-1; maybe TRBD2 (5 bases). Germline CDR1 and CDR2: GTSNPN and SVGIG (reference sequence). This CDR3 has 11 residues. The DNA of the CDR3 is TGTGCCTGGAGTTTGGAGGCGGAGCAGATCTTT. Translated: CAWSLEAEQIF.

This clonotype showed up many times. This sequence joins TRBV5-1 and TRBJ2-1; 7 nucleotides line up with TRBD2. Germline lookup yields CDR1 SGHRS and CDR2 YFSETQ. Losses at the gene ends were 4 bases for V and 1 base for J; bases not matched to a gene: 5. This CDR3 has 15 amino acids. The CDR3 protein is CASSGSGVSYNEQFF. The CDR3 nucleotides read TGCGCCAGCAGCGGGAGCGGGGTTTCCTACAATGAGCAGTTCTTC.

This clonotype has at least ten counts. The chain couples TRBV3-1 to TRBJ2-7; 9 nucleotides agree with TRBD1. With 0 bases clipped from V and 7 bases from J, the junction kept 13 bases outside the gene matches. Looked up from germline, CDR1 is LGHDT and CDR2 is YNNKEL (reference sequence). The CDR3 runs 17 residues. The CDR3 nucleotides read TGTGCCAGCAGCCAAGAGAGGTTGGACAGGGGCCTCTGGGAGCAGTACTTC. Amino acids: CASSQERLDRGLWEQYF.

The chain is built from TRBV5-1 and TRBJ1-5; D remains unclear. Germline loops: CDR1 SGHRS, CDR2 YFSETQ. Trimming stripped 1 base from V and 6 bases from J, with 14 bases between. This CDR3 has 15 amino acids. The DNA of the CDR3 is TGCGCCAGCAGCTTGTCCGGGAAAGACCTTCAGCCCCAGCATTTT. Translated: CASSLSGKDLQPQHF.

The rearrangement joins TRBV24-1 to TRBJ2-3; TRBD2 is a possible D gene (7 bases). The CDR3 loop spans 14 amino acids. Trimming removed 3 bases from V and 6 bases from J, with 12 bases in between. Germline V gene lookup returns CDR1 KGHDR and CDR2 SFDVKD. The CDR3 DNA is TGTGCCACCAGTGATGCAAAGGGGGGGGATACGCAGTATTTT. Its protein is CATSDAKGGDTQYF.

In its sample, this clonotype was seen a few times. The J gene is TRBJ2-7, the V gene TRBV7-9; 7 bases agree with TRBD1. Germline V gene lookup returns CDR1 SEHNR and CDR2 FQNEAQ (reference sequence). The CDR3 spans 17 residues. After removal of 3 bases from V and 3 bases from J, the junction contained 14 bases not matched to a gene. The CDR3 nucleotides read TGTGCCAGCAGCTTTCAACCGGGACAGCGAGCTTACTACGAGCAGTACTTC. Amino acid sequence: CASSFQPGQRAYYEQYF.

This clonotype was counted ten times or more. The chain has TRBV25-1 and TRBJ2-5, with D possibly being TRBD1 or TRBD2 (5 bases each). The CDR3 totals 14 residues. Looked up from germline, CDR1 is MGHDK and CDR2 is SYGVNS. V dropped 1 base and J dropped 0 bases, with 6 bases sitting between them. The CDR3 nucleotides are TGTGCCAGCAGTGAATTGGGGGACCAAGAGACCCAGTACTTC. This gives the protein CASSELGDQETQYF.

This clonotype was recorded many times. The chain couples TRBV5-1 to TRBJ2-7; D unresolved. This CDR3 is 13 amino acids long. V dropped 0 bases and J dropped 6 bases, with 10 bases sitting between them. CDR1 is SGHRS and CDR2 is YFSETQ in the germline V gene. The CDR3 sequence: CASSLAGSSEQYF. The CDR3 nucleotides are TGCGCCAGCAGCTTGGCAGGCTCTTCCGAGCAGTACTTC. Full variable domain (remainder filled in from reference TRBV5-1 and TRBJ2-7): KAGVTQTPRYLIKTRGQQVTLSCSPISGHRSVSWYQQTPGQGLQFLFEYFSETQRNKGNFPGRFSGRQFSNSRSEMNVSTLELGDSALYLCASSLAGSSEQYFGPGTRLTVT.

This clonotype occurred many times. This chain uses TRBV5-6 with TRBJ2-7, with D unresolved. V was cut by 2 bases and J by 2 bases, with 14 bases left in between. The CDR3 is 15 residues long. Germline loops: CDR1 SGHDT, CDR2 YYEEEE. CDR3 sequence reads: CASSFALQGTYEQYF. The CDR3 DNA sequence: TGTGCCAGCAGCTTCGCGCTACAAGGAACCTACGAGCAGTACTTC.

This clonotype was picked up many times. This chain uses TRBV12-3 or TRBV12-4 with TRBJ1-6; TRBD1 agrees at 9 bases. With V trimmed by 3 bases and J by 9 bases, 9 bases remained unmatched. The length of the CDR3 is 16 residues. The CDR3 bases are TGTGCCAGCAGTTTTTTTTCGGGACAGGGTAGTTCACCCCTCCACTTT. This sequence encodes CASSFFSGQGSSPLHF.

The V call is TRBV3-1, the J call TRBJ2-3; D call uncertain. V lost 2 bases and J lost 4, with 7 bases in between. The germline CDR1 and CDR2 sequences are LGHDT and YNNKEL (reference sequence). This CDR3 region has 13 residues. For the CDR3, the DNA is TGTGCCAGCAGCCAATTTTTGTCAGATACGCAGTATTTT. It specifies CASSQFLSDTQYF.